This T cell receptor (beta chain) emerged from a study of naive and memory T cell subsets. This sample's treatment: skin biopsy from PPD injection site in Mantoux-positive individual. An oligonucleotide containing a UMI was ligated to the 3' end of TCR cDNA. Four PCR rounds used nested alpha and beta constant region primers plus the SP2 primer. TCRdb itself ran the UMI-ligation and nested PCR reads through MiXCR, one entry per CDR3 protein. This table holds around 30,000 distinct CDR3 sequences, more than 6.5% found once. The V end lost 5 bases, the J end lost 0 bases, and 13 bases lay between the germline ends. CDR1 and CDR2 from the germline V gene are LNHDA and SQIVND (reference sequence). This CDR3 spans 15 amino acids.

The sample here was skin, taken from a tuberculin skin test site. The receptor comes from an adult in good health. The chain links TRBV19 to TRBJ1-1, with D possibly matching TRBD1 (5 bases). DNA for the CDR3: TGTGCCAGTAGTGAAAGTGGACACCTGAACACTGAAGCTTTCTTT. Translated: CASSESGHLNTEAFF.